Presented here are 2 T cell receptor beta chains from one specimen sequenced in a study of blood T cell repertoires in COVID-19. The assay was immunoSEQ multiplex PCR, and TCRdb's table has in-frame clones only and misses some. The sample holds 90,000 to 100,000 clones, approximately 88% seen once. The sample comprised peripheral blood. These receptor sequences come from a man in his forties or fifties with COVID-19, enrolled during active disease.

The table lists this clone with a few counts. The genes are TRBV5-1 and TRBJ2-1; 9 nucleotides line up with TRBD2. The CDR3 length is 14 residues. From germline, CDR1 is SGHRS and CDR2 YFSETQ. The V segment lost 4 bases and the J segment 3 bases; nucleotides outside the gene matches: 2. The CDR3 bases are TGCGCCAGCAGCACAGCGGGGGGCTACAATGAGCAGTTCTTC. Residues: CASSTAGGYNEQFF.

The rearrangement joins TRBV19 to TRBJ2-3, with D possibly TRBD2 on 5 matching bases. There are 17 residues in the CDR3. Germline-derived CDR1 and CDR2 are LNHDA and SQIVND (reference sequence). The germline V and J ends were trimmed by 6 bases and 0 bases, with 19 bases remaining between them. The CDR3 region is CASRSAGNSPSTDTQYF. In nucleotides, the CDR3 is TGTGCCAGTAGGAGCGCGGGCAACAGCCCCAGCACAGATACGCAGTATTTT. Full variable domain (rest looked up from reference TRBV19 and TRBJ2-3): DGGITQSPKYLFRKEGQNVTLSCEQNLNHDAMYWYRQDPGQGLRLIYYSQIVNDFQKGDIAEGYSVSREKKESFPLTVTSAQKNPTAFYLCASRSAGNSPSTDTQYFGPGTRLTVL.